A selection of T cell receptor beta chains follows, all from one sample in a study of regulatory T cells in long-lasting Graves disease. TCRdb redid the calling of the multiplex PCR reads with MiXCR, one entry per CDR3 protein. The repertoire holds fewer than 550,000 distinct CDR3 sequences, with around 15% as singletons. These same data were also listed under a study on T cells in Graves' hyperthyroidism and ophthalmopathy.

The specimen was peripheral blood mononuclear cells (PBMCs), collected at new diagnosis, from a patient treated with antithyroid drugs. These receptors all stem from a woman aged 35-60 years with Graves disease. Each CDR3 is given without its conserved first and last residue. A D gene is named only where the DNA matches it firmly.

j_call,d_call,v_call,cdr3_aa
TRBJ1-1,-,TRBV29-1,SVEDETENTEAF
TRBJ1-3,-,TRBV3-1,ASSQEGLSGNTIC
TRBJ2-1,TRBD2,TRBV20-1,SASGGLYNEQF
TRBJ2-7,-,TRBV7-9,ASSLVGVPYEQY
TRBJ1-1,TRBD1,TRBV5-1,ASSSGTGKINTEAF
TRBJ1-1,-,TRBV11-3,ASSSTGTEAF
TRBJ2-7,-,TRBV12-3/TRBV12-4,ASRWSSAYEQY
TRBJ2-3,TRBD2,TRBV12-3/TRBV12-4,ASSFSIAGGGKQDTQY
TRBJ2-3,-,TRBV5-1,ASSPLIEGTDTQY
TRBJ2-1,-,TRBV3-1,ASSQEGYRDFF
TRBJ2-7,-,TRBV20-1,SAITPPGDEQY
TRBJ2-3,-,TRBV20-1,SAIWGAGTDTQY